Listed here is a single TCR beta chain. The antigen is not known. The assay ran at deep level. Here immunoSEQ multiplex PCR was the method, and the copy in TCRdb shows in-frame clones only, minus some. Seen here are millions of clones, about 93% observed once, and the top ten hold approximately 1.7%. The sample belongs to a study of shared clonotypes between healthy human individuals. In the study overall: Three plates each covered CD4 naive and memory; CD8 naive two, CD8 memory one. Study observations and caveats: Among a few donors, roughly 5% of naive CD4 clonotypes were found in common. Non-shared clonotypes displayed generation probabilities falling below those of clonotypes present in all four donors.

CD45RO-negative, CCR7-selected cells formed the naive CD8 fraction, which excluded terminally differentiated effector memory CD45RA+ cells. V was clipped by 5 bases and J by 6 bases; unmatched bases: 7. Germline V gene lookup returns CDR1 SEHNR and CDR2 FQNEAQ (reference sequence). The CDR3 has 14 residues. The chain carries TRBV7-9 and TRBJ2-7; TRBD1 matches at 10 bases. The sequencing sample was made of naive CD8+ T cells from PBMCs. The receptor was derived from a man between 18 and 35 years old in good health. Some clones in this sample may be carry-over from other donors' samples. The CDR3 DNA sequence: TGTGCCAGCAGCCATCCGGGACAGGGGTTCGAGCAGTACTTC. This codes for CASSHPGQGFEQYF.